This TCR beta chain comes out of a study of blood T cell repertoires in COVID-19. Study-level background: Material from acute and convalescent COVID-19 was sourced from the United States, Italy and Spain. T cells, B-cell-depleted T cells, or PBMCs provided the cDNA or gDNA that served as material.

In the source study's methods: Amplification from reference gene primers served as the basis for estimated nucleated cell counts. This table comes from immunoSEQ multiplex PCR, and its TCRdb copy is limited to in-frame clones, with some not included. The V and J calls and the clone size are those of that table, but D and trimming were determined from the DNA. The sample has about 94,000 clones, 80% seen once. The J segment lost 2 bases and the V segment lost 6 bases, leaving 14 bases of the junction unmatched. CDR1 is KGHSH, CDR2 LQKENI, per germline. The CDR3 is 17 residues long. The sample comprised peripheral blood. This clonotype originated in a woman of 80 years or more with acute or convalescent COVID-19. The chain employs TRBV18 and TRBJ2-3; TRBD2 matches 7 bases. CDR3 sequence reads: CASSPNQRGGVTDTQYF. CDR3 sequence (DNA): TGTGCCAGCTCCCCTAACCAACGCGGGGGAGTCACAGATACGCAGTATTTT.